This T cell receptor beta chain is from a study of beta chain features in type 1 diabetes. The CDR3 spans 18 residues. In germline, CDR1 is SGHRS, CDR2 YFSETQ. The germline V and J ends were trimmed by 4 bases and 8 bases, with 30 bases remaining between them. With respect to this clone: Its specificity is unknown.

Reverse transcription of all isolated RNA meant that expressed TCRB transcripts were sequenced. The repertoire was sequenced with immunoSEQ multiplex PCR; TCRdb's copy has only in-frame clones and lacks some. The profile shows fewer than 200,000 clones, 7.5% to 10% of them singletons. Study-level findings and limits: Insertions were fewer and deletions more numerous at VDJ junctions in type 1 diabetes patients. Compared to healthy donors, patients appeared to have naive, central memory and Treg TCRB repertoires that were more alike.

The clonotype comes from a man in his late teens or twenties in good health. This chain links TRBV5-1 with TRBJ1-2, with a weak D call TRBD1 (5 bases). The specimen was central memory CD4+ T cells from blood. CDR3 in amino acids: CASSRGNLLDISPVGYTF. The CDR3 nucleotides are TGCGCCAGCAGCAGGGGTAATCTGTTGGACATTTCCCCCGTCGGCTACACCTTC.